The 6 T cell receptor beta chains in this list originate from one sample, sequenced in a study of blood T cell repertoires in COVID-19. Method: immunoSEQ multiplex PCR; TCRdb's copy keeps in-frame clones and lacks some. The data hold about 99,000 clones, with approximately 85% observed a single time. The sample was peripheral blood. The receptors were sampled from a woman older than 75 with active or convalescent COVID-19.

V usage is TRBV19 and J usage is TRBJ1-1, with 7 bases fitting TRBD1. Germline assignment: CDR1 LNHDA and CDR2 SQIVND (reference sequence). V was pared by 10 bases and J by 5 bases, with 10 bases of the junction left unmatched. The CDR3 loop spans 13 amino acids. The CDR3 DNA follows: TGTGCCACCCAAAGACAGGGTCGGACTGAAGCTTTCTTT. This sequence encodes CATQRQGRTEAFF.

The table lists this clone with a few counts. The chain is built from TRBV27 and TRBJ1-2; 7 bases fit TRBD1. The V gene end was trimmed by 5 bases and the J gene end by 4 bases; junction bases not matched to a gene: 7. This CDR3 comprises 14 residues. The germline V gene encodes CDR1 MNHEY and CDR2 SMNVEV (reference sequence). In DNA, the CDR3 is TGTGCCAGCAGTCCTTCAGGGGGTATCTATGGCTACACCTTC. This encodes CASSPSGGIYGYTF.

This clone was seen just once. The chain couples TRBV20-1 to TRBJ1-2, with 9 bases that match TRBD1. The CDR3 totals 11 residues. Germline-derived CDR1 and CDR2 are DFQATT and SNEGSKA (reference sequence). This CDR3 is CSADRGYGYTF. In DNA, the CDR3 is TGCAGCGCGGACAGGGGCTATGGCTACACCTTC.

This clone was detected only a few times. The CDR3 nucleotides are TGTGCCAGCGAGCGGGAGACCGGGGAGCTGTTTTTT. It translates to CASERETGELFF. This chain connects TRBV6-6 to TRBJ2-2, with 8 bases lining up with TRBD2. V dropped 8 bases and J dropped 5; count of bases not matched to a gene: 1. Germline V gene data show CDR1 as MNHNY and CDR2 as SVGAGI (reference sequence). There are 12 residues in the CDR3.

The gene calls are TRBV11-2 and TRBJ2-6; D is perhaps TRBD1 (5 bases). Germline CDR1 is SGHAT and CDR2 is FQNNGV. Deletions cut 7 bases from V and 0 bases from J, with 16 bases between. This CDR3 comprises 17 residues. The CDR3 bases are TGTGCCAGCATCCGCACAGGTTCCTCCTCTGGGGCCAACGTCCTGACTTTC. It is translated as CASIRTGSSSGANVLTF.

The chain links TRBV30 to TRBJ1-6; the match to TRBD1 covers 9 bases. The CDR3 contains 14 residues. Per germline, CDR1 GTSNPN and CDR2 SVGIG (reference sequence). V lost 2 bases, J lost 7 bases, and 3 bases stayed unmatched. In DNA form, the CDR3 reads TGTGCCTGGAGTCACGGACAGGGGAATTCACCCCTCCACTTT. It yields the protein CAWSHGQGNSPLHF.